These 10 T cell receptor beta chains were sequenced from one sample in a study of OX40 agonist ivuxolimab in advanced cancers. TCRdb's table, derived via immunoSEQ multiplex PCR, lists solely in-frame clones and lacks some. The repertoire consists of nearly 80,000 clones, with more than 85% occurring once and the leading ten covering more than 5.5%. The material sequenced was CD4+ or CD8+ T cells sorted from blood, taken in a trial of the OX40 agonist ivuxolimab. Receptors were obtained from an adult with an advanced solid tumor such as melanoma, head and neck, liver or kidney cancer.

The V and J genes are TRBV5-1 and TRBJ1-2, with TRBD1 identical over 11 bases. Germline V gives CDR1 SGHRS, CDR2 YFSETQ. The trim removed 4 bases at V and 8 bases at J, leaving 13 bases unmatched. The CDR3 sequence is 16 residues long. CDR3 in DNA: TGCGCCAGCAGCACCGACCGGGACAGGGGGTCTAGAGGCTACACCTTC. It specifies CASSTDRDRGSRGYTF.

This clone appeared once. The chain couples TRBV5-4 to TRBJ2-1; 10 bases agree with TRBD2. Germline lookup yields CDR1 SGHNT and CDR2 YYREEE (reference sequence). Trimming removed 0 bases from V and 13 bases from J; junction bases left unmatched: 10. This CDR3 region has 15 residues. The CDR3 is CASSLGLAGELRQFF. DNA for the CDR3: TGTGCCAGCAGCTTGGGGCTAGCGGGAGAGCTGCGTCAGTTCTTC.

The V call is TRBV18, the J call TRBJ2-1; 8 bases are shared with TRBD2. CDR1 is KGHSH and CDR2 is LQKENI in the germline V gene. V gave up 5 bases and J gave up 6 bases; unmatched junction bases: 0. This CDR3 has 12 residues. CDR3 region: CASSTSGNEQFF. The CDR3 DNA reads TGTGCCAGCTCAACTAGCGGCAATGAGCAGTTCTTC. The variable domain in full, with the rest retrieved from reference TRBV18 and TRBJ2-1, is NAGVMQNPRHLVRRRGQEARLRCSPMKGHSHVYWYRQLPEEGLKFMVYLQKENIIDESGMPKERFSAEFPKEGPSILRIQQVVRGDSAAYFCASSTSGNEQFFGPGTRLTVL.

The genes are TRBV6-6 and TRBJ2-2; 7 nucleotides agree with TRBD1. V was clipped by 7 bases and J by 2 bases; unmatched bases: 4. The CDR3 has 14 amino acids. The germline V gene encodes CDR1 MNHNY and CDR2 SVGAGI (reference sequence). CDR3 DNA sequence: TGTGCCAGCACGGGACAGATTAACACCGGGGAGCTGTTTTTT. Its protein product is CASTGQINTGELFF.

The chain carries TRBV19 and TRBJ2-3; 11 positions match TRBD2. Trimming at V came to 6 bases and at J to 4 bases, leaving 3 bases not matched to a gene. The CDR3 is made up of 14 amino acids. Germline V lookup: CDR1 LNHDA, CDR2 SQIVND (reference sequence). CDR3 nucleotides: TGTGCCAGTAGGGTACTAGCGGGAGCAGATACGCAGTATTTT. It is translated as CASRVLAGADTQYF.

This clone was detected once. The chain has TRBV20-1 and TRBJ2-2; D gene ambiguous. The CDR3 sequence is 11 residues long. CDR1 and CDR2 (germline): DFQATT, SNEGSKA (reference sequence). V was clipped by 3 bases and J by 8 bases, with 7 bases between them. As DNA, the CDR3 is TGCAGTGCTAGGCAGGATGGGGAGCTGTTTTTT. It yields the protein CSARQDGELFF.

V and J are TRBV9 and TRBJ1-2; D uncertain. Trimming removed 0 bases from V and 8 bases from J, with 23 bases in between. Germline-derived CDR1 and CDR2 are SGDLS and YYNGEE. The CDR3 loop spans 17 amino acids. CDR3 bases: TGTGCCAGCAGCGTAGGTGGACCCGGGGAGGGTTTCAGGGGCTACACCTTC. Its translation is CASSVGGPGEGFRGYTF.

The chain has TRBV9 and TRBJ2-1, with 10 bases aligning to TRBD1. Germline V gene sequence: CDR1 SGDLS, CDR2 YYNGEE. With 4 bases clipped from V and 3 bases from J, the junction kept 13 bases outside the gene matches. This CDR3 spans 18 amino acids. CDR3 DNA sequence: TGTGCCAGCAGCCCGGGACAGGGGAGAGACTACTACTACAATGAGCAGTTCTTC. It specifies CASSPGQGRDYYYNEQFF.

The V call is TRBV19, the J call TRBJ1-5; 7 bases are a match to TRBD1. Losses at the gene ends were 4 bases for V and 7 bases for J; bases not matched to a gene: 7. CDR1 and CDR2 (germline): LNHDA, SQIVND (reference sequence). CDR3 length: 14 amino acids. CDR3 sequence (DNA): TGTGCCAGTAGTAACGACAGGGCGTACCAGCCCCAGCATTTT. As protein: CASSNDRAYQPQHF. Looking up the rest from reference TRBV19 and TRBJ1-5 gives the full variable domain: DGGITQSPKYLFRKEGQNVTLSCEQNLNHDAMYWYRQDPGQGLRLIYYSQIVNDFQKGDIAEGYSVSREKKESFPLTVTSAQKNPTAFYLCASSNDRAYQPQHFGDGTRLSIL.

This chain joins TRBV20-1 and TRBJ2-3; D remains unclear. Deletions cut 5 bases from V and 2 bases from J, with 5 bases between. The CDR3 sequence is 11 residues long. CDR1 is DFQATT and CDR2 is SNEGSKA in the germline V gene (reference sequence). CDR3 bases: TGCAGTGCTCTAATCACAGATACGCAGTATTTT. Amino acid sequence: CSALITDTQYF.